The sequence of this TCR beta chain was determined in a study of T cell responses to AZD1222 COVID-19 vaccine. Whole-study context: Second-dose intervals of approximately 4 or approximately 12 weeks were pooled. Study-level findings and limits: Increases in Spike-specific TCR breadth and depth were seen after two AZD1222 doses. Only 5 to 7 AZD1222 recipients tested seropositive at baseline. Clonal diversity may have been underestimated in mostly white British donors.

TCRdb's table, derived via immunoSEQ multiplex PCR, lists solely in-frame clones and lacks some. The sample includes approximately 140,000 clones, 90% of them seen just once. Turning to this clone: Its specificity is not known.

This TCR was recovered from an adult in good health. Sequenced material: peripheral blood, taken on day 0 of AZD1222 vaccination.

The CDR3 reads CSVMDSNYGYTF. For the CDR3, the DNA is TGCAGCGTGATGGACAGTAACTATGGCTACACCTTC. This chain joins TRBV29-1 and TRBJ1-2, with a weak D call TRBD1 (6 bases). The CDR3 sequence is 12 residues long. Germline values: CDR1 SQVTM, CDR2 ANQGSEA. V shed 6 bases and J shed 1 base, with 9 bases lying between them.